Sequencing of this TCR beta chain was carried out in a study of blood T cell repertoires in COVID-19. About the research overall: Some COVID-19 samples were acute and others convalescent; all came from the United States, Italy and Spain.

Trimming took off 3 bases at V and 2 bases at J, with 10 bases between the two ends. This CDR3 region has 14 residues. Germline V gene sequence: CDR1 LNHDA, CDR2 SQIVND (reference sequence). Per the original data handling: Estimation of nucleated cell counts was performed using reference gene primer amplification. The repertoire was sequenced with immunoSEQ multiplex PCR; TCRdb's copy has only in-frame clones and lacks some. That table furnishes V, J and clone size, whereas the DNA furnished D and trimming. The sample carries approximately 70,000 clones, approximately 73% recorded once. The source material was peripheral blood. The TCR comes from a man aged 55 to 70 with COVID-19, enrolled during active disease. The V and J genes are TRBV19 and TRBJ2-5; D is perhaps TRBD1 (6 bases). The CDR3 DNA reads TGTGCCAGTAGTATGCACAGGGCACAAGAGACCCAGTACTTC. This translates into CASSMHRAQETQYF.